Given below is one T cell receptor (beta chain) in context. What it recognizes is unknown. The data were taken from a study of vaccination and CD4 T cells after COVID-19. The treatment here: roughly nine-day PBMC culture with coronavirus spike peptide pools or control peptides (ViraFEST assay). The unexposed donor's CD4+ T cells were collected before the COVID-19 pandemic (2011-2018). Whole-study findings and limits: Researchers report that 304 of 307 vaccine-specific clones in convalescent patients proved spike mono-reactive.

Once obtained from cultured CD4+ T cells, the DNA was sequenced using the Oncomine TCR Beta short-read assay. Extraction of genomic DNA was performed on cultured CD4+ T cells. One entry per CDR3 protein, called by TCRdb with MiXCR from the PCR reads. The sample has around 7,000 distinct CDR3 sequences, 70% to 80% seen once; the top ten hold more than 30%. This receptor was taken from a human donor in good health. Sequencing used CD4+ T cells from blood, cultured in vitro.

CDR3 nucleotides: TGTGCCAGCAGCTTGGCAGGGGCGCCAATTGGCCTCCACTTT. It specifies CASSLAGAPIGLHF. The chain has TRBV7-9 and TRBJ1-6; TRBD1 might be the D (6 bases). With 3 bases removed from V and 15 bases from J, the gap between germline ends came to 18 bases. The CDR3 spans 14 residues. Germline V gene lookup returns CDR1 SEHNR and CDR2 FQNEAQ (reference sequence).